This T cell receptor (beta chain) is drawn from a study of Ad26.COV2.S vaccination and SARS-CoV-2 variants. Study information: Recipients of Ad26.COV2.S got it intramuscularly, once or twice 56 days apart. Study outcomes and limitations: Among vaccine recipients, spike-specific TCR breadth exceeded that of placebo recipients. Using TCR breadth and depth analyses may have led to underestimated total T cell responses.

TCRdb keeps only in-frame clones here, not all; method: immunoSEQ multiplex PCR. Here the sample spans 350,000 to 450,000 clones, around 86% being singletons. Treatment noted: about 20 received Ad26.COV2.S at low or high dose, single or two shots; about 5 received placebo; per-sample allocation not given. Day 63 following the first vaccine or placebo injection was when the samples were taken. Cohort 1b enrolled adults aged 18-55 years in Boston. The germline V gene has CDR1 SEHNR and CDR2 FQNEAQ (reference sequence). Trimming left V 3 bases short and J 5 bases short, with 5 bases between. This CDR3 region has 12 residues. Turning to this clone: What it recognizes is unknown.

The starting material was peripheral blood, obtained in a trial of Ad26.COV2.S vaccine versus placebo. This sequence was found in a person aged 18-60 years who received the Ad26.COV2.S COVID-19 vaccine or a placebo. The rearrangement uses TRBV7-9 and TRBJ1-5; D unresolved. The CDR3 protein is CASSFSDQPQHF. Written as DNA, the CDR3 is TGTGCCAGCAGCTTTTCTGATCAGCCCCAGCATTTT.